The source of this T cell receptor (beta chain) is a study of CD8 T cells in Susac syndrome (dated by TCRdb to 2018 to 2020). Looking at the study overall: Repertoire sequencing was used to test whether CD8+ T cell activation and differentiation in Susac syndrome was antigen driven.

RNA was extracted using the RNeasy kit, and roughly 0.5 to 1 microgram was reverse transcribed with random hexamers. The immunoSEQ multiplex PCR assay, which covers 54 Vbeta and 13 Jbeta segments, was used to amplify TCR beta CDR3 regions. To correct PCR amplification bias, a synthetic template baseline was used for both primer optimization and computational correction. In the original analysis: Only productive sequences were kept, with reads annotated to V, D and J genes according to IMGT and analyzed in immunoSEQ Analyzer. Clonality was computed as one minus Shannon entropy normalized by log2 of the number of productive unique sequences. Public and private clones were assessed among the 100 most prevalent clones of each patient and control. A clone was defined as Susac-specific if it was absent from the healthy and MS cohorts, from more than 850 published viral clones and from other ImmuneACCESS disease sequences. TCRdb cleaned the public reads at Q25 with fastp, built clones with MiXCR and kept in-frame beta chains. Here each entry gathers all rows of one CDR3 protein and keeps the most common genes and DNA. TCRdb, not the original authors, processed these V and J calls. The sample table holds some 120,000 distinct CDR3 sequences, of which roughly 94% were seen once. Of the sample, 0.1% to 0.15% falls within the top ten clones.

Concerning this clonotype itself: The antigen this receptor binds is unknown. Base qualities are not at hand, and no much larger clone is one base apart.

Peripheral blood CD8+ and CD4+ T cells from healthy donors, Susac syndrome patients and multiple sclerosis patients were profiled by high-throughput TCR beta sequencing. Multiple sclerosis controls were treatment-naive patients with stable or active relapsing-remitting disease fulfilling revised McDonald criteria. Bulk CD8+ and CD4+ T cells were purified magnetically by negative isolation, whereas CD8+ TEMRA cells were enriched by FACS. Blood was drawn into EDTA tubes, processed within 24 hours, and PBMCs were isolated by density gradient centrifugation. PBMCs intended for TCR sequencing were cryopreserved in liquid nitrogen and thawed later in a water bath at 37 degrees C. The sorted or isolated CD4+, CD8+ and CD8+ TEMRA cells had a purity of 90% or higher. V lost 3 bases and J lost 2 bases; the stretch between them is 11 bases long. The CDR3 sequence holds 14 residues, the cysteine and phenylalanine included. Only CDR3 DNA remains: 42 bases, in frame from the first base.

The paper's findings and limits, for the study overall: The TCR sequencing and HLA analysis was acknowledged to have included a relatively small number of individuals.

The chain is encoded by TRBV12-3 or TRBV12-4 joined to TRBJ2-7, with an unclear D gene assignment. The receptor's source is a human donor with multiple sclerosis. Sequencing was done on a sample of CD4+ T cells from PBMCs. The DNA sequence is given as TGTGCCAGCAGTTTTCAGAGTTACACCTACGAGCAGTACTTC. It encodes CASSFQSYTYEQYF.